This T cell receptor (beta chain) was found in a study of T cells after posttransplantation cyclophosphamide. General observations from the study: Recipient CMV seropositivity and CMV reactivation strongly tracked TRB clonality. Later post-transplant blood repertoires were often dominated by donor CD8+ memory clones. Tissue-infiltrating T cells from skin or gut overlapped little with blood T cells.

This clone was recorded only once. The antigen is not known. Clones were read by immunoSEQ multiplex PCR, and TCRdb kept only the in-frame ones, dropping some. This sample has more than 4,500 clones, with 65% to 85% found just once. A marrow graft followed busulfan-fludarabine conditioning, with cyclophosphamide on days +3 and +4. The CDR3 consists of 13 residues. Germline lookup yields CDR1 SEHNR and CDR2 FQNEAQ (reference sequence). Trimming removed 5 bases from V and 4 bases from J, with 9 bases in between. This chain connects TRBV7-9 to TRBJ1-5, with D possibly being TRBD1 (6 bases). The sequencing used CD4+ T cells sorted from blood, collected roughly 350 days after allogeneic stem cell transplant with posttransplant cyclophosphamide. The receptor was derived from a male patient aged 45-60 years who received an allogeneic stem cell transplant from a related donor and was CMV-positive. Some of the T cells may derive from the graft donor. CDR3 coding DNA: TGTGCCAGCAGCCGACAGGAGAATCAGCCCCAGCATTTT. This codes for CASSRQENQPQHF.